This T cell receptor (beta chain) was observed in a study of T cells in Graves' hyperthyroidism and ophthalmopathy. Calling Graves' hyperthyroidism stable meant ophthalmopathy did not progress within 18 months. Any patient presenting with uncontrolled infection, other autoimmune disease, pregnancy or lactation was left out. From RNA transcripts, TCR beta CDR3 regions were amplified. In the first-round RT-PCR of the TCR CDR3, the HTBI primer set was used. Via MiXCR, TCRdb re-called the multiplex PCR reads, giving one row per CDR3 protein. Among 600,000 or so distinct CDR3 sequences listed, just over 45% were seen once. This clonotype has just one count. Its antigen remains unknown. Study outcomes and limitations: The blood repertoire included most of the expanded thyroid clonotypes above 0.001.

There are 12 residues in the CDR3. CDR1 is SGHVS and CDR2 is FNYEAQ in the germline V gene. V lost 5 bases and J lost 7, with 11 bases in between. This chain links TRBV7-6 with TRBJ2-5; D gene unclear. The specimen sequenced was peripheral blood or thyroid tissue (not recorded which). This TCR was sampled from a woman in her late teens or twenties with Graves' hyperthyroidism. DNA for the CDR3: TGTGCCAGCAGCCACGTCCTCTCGACCCAGTACTTC. This codes for CASSHVLSTQYF.